The 17 T cell receptor beta chains below come from one sample, sequenced in a study of CD8 T cells in Susac syndrome. RNA, at roughly 0.45 to 1 ug, was reverse transcribed with random hexamers. TCRdb fed the immunoSEQ multiplex PCR reads into MiXCR, producing one record per CDR3 protein. Among about 190,000 distinct CDR3 sequences listed, roughly nine tenths were seen once. The sample was CD4+ T cells from PBMCs. All receptors derive from a human donor with Susac syndrome.

J is TRBJ2-1 and V is TRBV7-2; 10 bases match TRBD2. Looked up from germline, CDR1 is SGHTA and CDR2 is FQGNSA. The CDR3 consists of 17 residues. V was pared by 1 base and J by 7 bases, with 10 bases of the junction left unmatched. CDR3 bases: TGTGCCAGCAGCTTAGTACCCCTAGCGGGAGTTGGTAATGAGCAGTTCTTC. This encodes CASSLVPLAGVGNEQFF.

The chain employs TRBV16 and TRBJ2-7; 7 bases fit TRBD1. V gave up 8 bases and J gave up 5 bases; unmatched junction bases: 12. The CDR3 extends over 14 amino acids. Looked up from germline, CDR1 is KGHSY and CDR2 is FQNENV. The CDR3 DNA reads as TGTGCCAGCGGGAGACGACAGGGAGTCGACGAGCAGTACTTC. Translating it yields CASGRRQGVDEQYF. Full variable domain (rest looked up from reference TRBV16 and TRBJ2-7): GEEVAQTPKHLVRGEGQKAKLYCAPIKGHSYVFWYQQVLKNEFKFLISFQNENVFDETGMPKERFSAKCLPNSPCSLEIQATKLEDSAVYFCASGRRQGVDEQYFGPGTRLTVT.

The gene calls are TRBV7-2 and TRBJ1-1, with D unresolved. V dropped 4 bases and J dropped 1 base, with 7 bases sitting between them. The CDR3 length is 13 residues. CDR1 and CDR2 from the germline V gene are SGHTA and FQGNSA. The CDR3 reads CASSWTENTEAFF. CDR3 DNA sequence: TGTGCCAGCAGCTGGACTGAGAACACTGAAGCTTTCTTT.

This clonotype is a singleton in its sample. This rearrangement joins TRBV2 to TRBJ1-2, with D uncertain. The CDR3 totals 12 residues. In germline, CDR1 is SNHLY, CDR2 FYNNEI. V was trimmed by 5 bases and J by 5 bases, leaving 9 bases between them. This chain's CDR3 is CASSPVGYGYTF. As DNA, the CDR3 is TGTGCCAGCAGTCCCGTAGGGTATGGCTACACCTTC. Based on the CDR3 plus reference TRBV2 and TRBJ1-2, the full variable domain is EPEVTQTPSHQVTQMGQEVILRCVPISNHLYFYWYRQILGQKVEFLVSFYNNEISEKSEIFDDQFSVERPDGSNFTLKIRSTKLEDSAMYFCASSPVGYGYTFGSGTRLTVV.

This chain links TRBV28 with TRBJ1-5; D is ambiguous. The V end was cut by 11 bases, the J end by 3 bases, with 20 bases between. The CDR3 is 15 residues long. Germline-derived CDR1 and CDR2 are MDHEN and SYDVKM. CDR3 sequence (DNA): TGTGCCGCCCTAGAGGCGTCGGGATACAATCAGCCCCAGCATTTT. It encodes CAALEASGYNQPQHF. Supplemented by reference TRBV28 and TRBJ1-5, the full variable domain reads DVKVTQSSRYLVKRTGEKVFLECVQDMDHENMFWYRQDPGLGLRLIYFSYDVKMKEKGDIPEGYSVSREKKERFSLILESASTNQTSMYLCAALEASGYNQPQHFGDGTRLSIL.

The V gene is TRBV12-3 or TRBV12-4, the J gene TRBJ1-3; the D is unclear. Trimming cost V 6 bases and J 0 bases, with 9 bases left between them. There are 14 residues in the CDR3. The CDR3 DNA sequence: TGTGCCAGCAGGGGGTGGTTCTCTGGAAACACCATATATTTT. It translates to CASRGWFSGNTIYF.

This sequence joins TRBV7-2 and TRBJ2-3; D remains ambiguous. V was pared by 2 bases and J by 0 bases, with 9 bases between. This CDR3 has 15 amino acids. Germline CDR1 and CDR2: SGHTA and FQGNSA. In nucleotides, the CDR3 is TGTGCCAGCAGCTTAAGGCCGGCTAGCACAGATACGCAGTATTTT. Translation gives CASSLRPASTDTQYF.

This clonotype showed up just once. The CDR3 sequence: CASSRQGAIPGTDTQYF. CDR3 bases: TGTGCCAGCTCTCGACAGGGGGCGATTCCTGGCACAGATACGCAGTATTTT. This chain joins TRBV18 and TRBJ2-3; 10 nucleotides match TRBD1. Trimming took 6 bases from V and 1 from J; bases not matched to a gene: 10. Per the germline V gene, CDR1 is KGHSH and CDR2 is LQKENI. The CDR3 runs 17 residues.

The chain carries TRBV7-9 and TRBJ2-4; 7 bases fit TRBD1. Germline CDR1 is SEHNR and CDR2 is FQNEAQ (reference sequence). This CDR3 is built from 14 residues. V gave up 3 bases and J gave up 2 bases; unmatched junction bases: 1. CDR3 in DNA: TGTGCCAGCAGCTTGACAGGGTCCAAAAACATTCAGTACTTC. Amino acids: CASSLTGSKNIQYF.

The chain couples TRBV3-1 to TRBJ1-4; the D gene is possibly TRBD1 (6 bases). Per the germline V gene, CDR1 is LGHDT and CDR2 is YNNKEL (reference sequence). Trimming removed 0 bases from V and 4 bases from J, with 9 bases in between. The CDR3 is 15 amino acids. CDR3 bases: TGTGCCAGCAGCCAAGAGGACAGATATAATGAAAAACTGTTTTTT. It codes for CASSQEDRYNEKLFF.

The chain employs TRBV18 and TRBJ2-2; D perhaps matches TRBD2 (5 bases). The CDR3 contains 16 residues. Trimming removed 5 bases at V and 4 bases at J, with 17 bases between. Germline values: CDR1 KGHSH, CDR2 LQKENI. CDR3 region: CASSIATFLFTGELFF. The DNA for the CDR3 is TGTGCCAGCTCAATAGCGACTTTCCTATTCACCGGGGAGCTGTTTTTT.

This chain joins TRBV12-3 or TRBV12-4 and TRBJ1-5, with D unclear. V lost 4 bases and J 9 bases, leaving 16 bases between the germline ends. The CDR3 totals 14 residues. The CDR3 sequence: CASSSKTGTGPQHF. The CDR3 DNA is TGTGCCAGCAGTTCCAAGACCGGAACCGGGCCCCAGCATTTT.

V and J are TRBV7-8 and TRBJ2-7, with 10 bases lining up with TRBD2. This CDR3 is built from 15 residues. The germline V gene encodes CDR1 SGHVS and CDR2 FQNEAQ. The trim removed 1 base at V and 3 bases at J, leaving 3 bases unmatched. CDR3 sequence: CASSLVLAGVYEQYF. The DNA of the CDR3 is TGTGCCAGCAGCTTAGTGCTAGCGGGAGTCTACGAGCAGTACTTC.

V usage is TRBV18 and J usage is TRBJ2-3, with 7 bases matching TRBD2. Germline V gives CDR1 KGHSH, CDR2 LQKENI. This CDR3 is built from 16 residues. V lost 6 bases and J lost 4; bases outside the gene matches: 13. In nucleotides, the CDR3 is TGTGCCAGCTCCCCCGGGACTACCCCAGCGGCAGATACGCAGTATTTT. It codes for CASSPGTTPAADTQYF.

DNA of the CDR3: TGCGCCAGCAGCACAGGACAGGGGCGATCGGAAAAACTGTTTTTT. The encoded protein is CASSTGQGRSEKLFF. The rearrangement links TRBV5-1 to TRBJ1-4; 9 nucleotides match TRBD1. V gave up 4 bases and J gave up 8 bases; unmatched junction bases: 9. Germline-derived CDR1 and CDR2 are SGHRS and YFSETQ. The CDR3 is 15 amino acids.

The chain combines TRBV19 with TRBJ1-1; the D is unclear. V was shortened by 3 bases and J by 2 bases, with 10 bases between the two germline ends. Germline lookup yields CDR1 LNHDA and CDR2 SQIVND (reference sequence). This CDR3 region has 14 residues. In DNA, the CDR3 is TGTGCCAGTAGTATTGGCCCGATTAACACTGAAGCTTTCTTT. It translates to CASSIGPINTEAFF.

This chain joins TRBV19 and TRBJ1-1, with D unresolved. The V gene's germline CDR1 is LNHDA and CDR2 SQIVND (reference sequence). The CDR3 loop spans 13 amino acids. V lost 4 bases, J lost 0 bases, and 6 bases lay in between. CDR3 bases: TGTGCCAGTAGTACAGGAATGAACACTGAAGCTTTCTTT. Protein: CASSTGMNTEAFF.